This TCR beta chain was recorded in a study of blood T cell repertoires in COVID-19. Study-level information: Samples taken during acute and convalescent COVID-19 were collected in the United States, Italy and Spain.

Between the trimmed V and J ends, which lost 6 bases and 4 bases, there was a span of 12 bases. This CDR3 has 13 residues. Germline CDR1 and CDR2: MNHEY and SVGAGI. Only in-frame clones appear in the TCRdb table, and some are missing; sequencing was by immunoSEQ multiplex PCR. The table shows about 300,000 clones, with roughly 86% occurring only once. Participants' own reports of clinical history determined their cohort assignment. V usage is TRBV6-5 and J usage is TRBJ1-2; tentatively, D is TRBD1 (5 bases). The sequence came from a woman between 45 and 60 years old who had been exposed to COVID-19. Sequenced sample: PBMCs or T cells enriched from blood (not recorded which). As DNA, the CDR3 is TGTGCCAGCAGGGAGACAGACGCCTATGGCTACACCTTC. Amino acids: CASRETDAYGYTF.